Each of the 31 T cell receptor beta chains below was sequenced from the same sample in a study of radiotherapy plus CTLA-4 blockade in lung cancer (dated by TCRdb to about 2018). To prepare the library, the immunoSEQ multiplex PCR assay was applied. In TCRdb, the immuneACCESS table is reduced to in-frame sequences with V and J assigned. These tables do not hold every clone; where another copy was compared, an unresolved V gene accounts for under half, and the others remain unexplained. The table for this sample lists 75,000 to 100,000 clones; about 86% of them were counted only once. The ten biggest clones cover 4.5% to 5% of the sample. The input for sequencing was peripheral blood, taken from a patient treated with radiotherapy plus ipilimumab. All receptors come from a human donor with non-small cell lung cancer that progressed on radiotherapy plus ipilimumab.

The rearrangement joins TRBV5-4 to TRBJ2-5; TRBD2 agrees at 14 bases. This CDR3 spans 17 amino acids. J lost 4 bases, V lost 2 bases, and 7 bases had no gene match. The germline V gene encodes CDR1 SGHNT and CDR2 YYREEE (reference sequence). Written as DNA, the CDR3 is TGTGCCAGCAGCTTCGGGCTGACTAGCGGGAGGGGAGAGACCCAGTACTTC. Translation: CASSFGLTSGRGETQYF.

The rearrangement uses TRBV4-2 and TRBJ2-1, with TRBD2 identical over 12 bases. Germline V gene sequence: CDR1 LGHNA, CDR2 YNFKEQ. The CDR3 contains 15 residues. V lost 1 base, J lost 9 bases, and 4 bases stayed unmatched. CDR3 bases: TGTGCCAGCAGCCAAGCGGGACTAGCGGGCGGTGAGCAGTTCTTC. This codes for CASSQAGLAGGEQFF.

The chain uses TRBV6-1 and TRBJ2-4, with 11 nucleotides matching TRBD2. The CDR3 sequence is 20 residues long. CDR1 MNHNS and CDR2 SASEGT come from the germline V gene. V lost 6 bases, J lost 4 bases, and 20 bases stayed unmatched. CDR3 loop: CASSEITTSGSLSSKNIQYF. CDR3 coding DNA: TGTGCCAGCAGCGAAATCACTACTAGCGGGAGTTTGTCGTCTAAAAACATTCAGTACTTC.

This chain connects TRBV6-5 to TRBJ2-5, with 9 bases fitting TRBD2. In germline, CDR1 is MNHEY, CDR2 SVGAGI. The CDR3 spans 14 residues. V trimming: 7 bases; J trimming: 5 bases; junction bases outside the gene matches: 8. The CDR3 DNA is TGTGCCAGCACCAATAGCGGGGGTAGGGAGACCCAGTACTTC. It yields the protein CASTNSGGRETQYF.

The chain joins TRBV30 to TRBJ2-7; 8 nucleotides align to TRBD1. The CDR3 consists of 19 residues. The V gene's germline CDR1 is GTSNPN and CDR2 SVGIG (reference sequence). Trimming took 0 bases from V and 11 from J; bases not matched to a gene: 27. CDR3 sequence (DNA): TGTGCCTGGAGTGTACAGGGGGTAATCTGGTTGGGGTCCTTCCCCGTTAAGTACTTC. Its translation is CAWSVQGVIWLGSFPVKYF.

The rearrangement joins TRBV5-1 to TRBJ2-3, with 11 bases aligning to TRBD2. Per the germline V gene, CDR1 is SGHRS and CDR2 is YFSETQ. The V segment lost 4 bases and the J segment 4 bases; nucleotides outside the gene matches: 2. This CDR3 is 14 amino acids long. CDR3 bases: TGCGCCAGCAGCGCGACTAGCGGGGCAGATACGCAGTATTTT. Protein: CASSATSGADTQYF.

The chain is built from TRBV11-2 and TRBJ2-3, with D perhaps matching TRBD1 (5 bases). The CDR3 has 14 residues. Trimming pared 4 bases from V and 3 bases from J, leaving 11 bases between. CDR1 is SGHAT and CDR2 is FQNNGV in the germline V gene. This CDR3 reads CASSSHPGTDTQYF. In nucleotides, the CDR3 is TGTGCCAGCAGCTCCCACCCAGGGACAGATACGCAGTATTTT.

J is TRBJ2-1 and V is TRBV6-6; 9 bases line up with TRBD2. The germline V gene has CDR1 MNHNY and CDR2 SVGAGI (reference sequence). This CDR3 contains 15 residues. V was pared by 4 bases and J by 9 bases, with 10 bases of the junction left unmatched. DNA for the CDR3: TGTGCCAGCAGTTCGACTAGCGGTACGACGGGTGAGCAGTTCTTC. Translating gives CASSSTSGTTGEQFF.

The chain's CDR3 is CASKVGLAEYNEQFF. CDR3 DNA: TGCGCCAGCAAGGTTGGACTAGCGGAATACAATGAGCAGTTCTTC. This chain joins TRBV5-1 and TRBJ2-1; 10 bases are shared with TRBD2. Looked up from germline, CDR1 is SGHRS and CDR2 is YFSETQ. V lost 6 bases and J lost 4; bases outside the gene matches: 7. The CDR3 runs to 15 residues.

J is TRBJ2-1 and V is TRBV9, with D possibly TRBD2 on 7 matching bases. The CDR3 has 15 amino acids. Trimming stripped 9 bases from V and 9 bases from J, with 25 bases between. Germline loops: CDR1 SGDLS, CDR2 YYNGEE. The CDR3 reads CATSELAKGVGEQFF. Here the CDR3 DNA reads TGTGCCACCTCCGAACTAGCGAAGGGGGTTGGTGAGCAGTTCTTC.

The chain couples TRBV10-3 to TRBJ1-1; 7 nucleotides align to TRBD1. This CDR3 has 12 residues. Trimming cost V 11 bases and J 6 bases; bases outside gene matches: 9. Germline assignment: CDR1 ENHRY and CDR2 SYGVKD. The CDR3 bases are TGTGCCGTCTCTTACAGGGGCGCTGAAGCTTTCTTT. Translating it yields CAVSYRGAEAFF.

V gene TRBV9 combines with J gene TRBJ2-1; D is unclear. Trimming stripped 8 bases from V and 0 bases from J, with 15 bases between. The CDR3 length is 15 residues. Germline V gene sequence: CDR1 SGDLS, CDR2 YYNGEE. This CDR3 reads CASAEGPSSYNEQFF. CDR3 nucleotide sequence: TGTGCCAGTGCGGAAGGTCCTAGCTCCTACAATGAGCAGTTCTTC.

The chain has TRBV7-9 and TRBJ2-1, with 8 bases identical to TRBD2. V lost 5 bases, J lost 7 bases, and 10 bases stayed unmatched. The V gene's germline CDR1 is SEHNR and CDR2 FQNEAQ (reference sequence). This CDR3 region has 15 residues. CDR3 sequence (DNA): TGTGCCAGCAGCCCGGCCGGGAGGGCCGGAAATGAGCAGTTCTTC. Amino acids: CASSPAGRAGNEQFF.

The chain is built from TRBV19 and TRBJ1-5; no reliable D call. V dropped 5 bases and J dropped 5 bases, with 10 bases sitting between them. Germline V CDR1 and CDR2: LNHDA, SQIVND (reference sequence). The CDR3 loop spans 13 amino acids. CDR3 DNA: TGTGCCAGTAGTCTCACATTCTATCAGCCCCAGCATTTT. Encoded protein: CASSLTFYQPQHF.

V usage is TRBV18 and J usage is TRBJ1-2, with D possibly TRBD1 on 5 matching bases. CDR1 and CDR2 (germline): KGHSH, LQKENI. CDR3 length: 15 residues. The V end lost 3 bases, the J end lost 4 bases, and 15 bases lay between the germline ends. The CDR3 DNA reads as TGTGCCAGCTCACCCCGACAGCTTTACCCCTATGGCTACACCTTC. It yields the protein CASSPRQLYPYGYTF. Variable domain in full (rest from reference TRBV18 and TRBJ1-2): NAGVMQNPRHLVRRRGQEARLRCSPMKGHSHVYWYRQLPEEGLKFMVYLQKENIIDESGMPKERFSAEFPKEGPSILRIQQVVRGDSAAYFCASSPRQLYPYGYTFGSGTRLTVV.

The chain has TRBV30 and TRBJ2-7, with 7 bases identical to TRBD2. V gave up 5 bases and J gave up 4 bases; unmatched junction bases: 14. CDR1 is GTSNPN and CDR2 is SVGIG in the germline V gene (reference sequence). The CDR3 is 15 residues long. The CDR3 loop is CAWPSGGRGWYEQYF. The CDR3 nucleotides read TGTGCCTGGCCGAGTGGCGGGAGAGGGTGGTACGAGCAGTACTTC.

The chain recombines TRBV7-2 with TRBJ2-7, with D possibly being TRBD2 (5 bases). CDR1 and CDR2 (germline): SGHTA, FQGNSA. Trimming stripped 5 bases from V and 6 bases from J, with 11 bases between. The CDR3 sequence is 12 residues long. The CDR3 bases are TGTGCCAGCAGCCCCGACACTAGCGAGCAGTACTTC. Its protein product is CASSPDTSEQYF.

This chain connects TRBV5-8 to TRBJ2-3, with 8 bases identical to TRBD2. This CDR3 comprises 16 residues. Germline CDR1 reads SGHTS; CDR2 reads YDEGEE. The V and J ends lost 1 base and 5 bases, in that order; junction bases with no gene match: 9. CDR3 region: CASSLIVLAGRDTQYF. The DNA for the CDR3 is TGTGCCAGCAGCTTGATCGTCCTAGCGGGTAGAGATACGCAGTATTTT.

The CDR3 protein is CASSQGSTGNTIYF. The CDR3 DNA is TGTGCCAGCAGTCAGGGGTCAACTGGAAACACCATATATTTT. The chain links TRBV2 to TRBJ1-3, with D possibly TRBD1 on 6 matching bases. The CDR3 loop spans 14 amino acids. CDR1 SNHLY and CDR2 FYNNEI come from the germline V gene. Trimming removed 5 bases at V and 2 bases at J, with 10 bases between.

This chain's CDR3 is CASSEGTGVYNEQFF. DNA for the CDR3: TGTGCCAGCAGTGAAGGGACAGGTGTTTACAATGAGCAGTTCTTC. The chain couples TRBV6-1 to TRBJ2-1; TRBD1 aligns across 7 bases. The CDR3 is 15 residues long. V dropped 1 base and J dropped 4; count of bases not matched to a gene: 4. CDR1 MNHNS and CDR2 SASEGT come from the germline V gene.

V usage is TRBV6-5 and J usage is TRBJ2-1; the D is unclear. Per germline, CDR1 MNHEY and CDR2 SVGAGI. The V end was cut by 6 bases, the J end by 6 bases, with 12 bases between. The CDR3 is made up of 13 amino acids. In nucleotides, the CDR3 is TGTGCCAGCAGCTTCAGCCAACCCAATGAGCAGTTCTTC. It codes for CASSFSQPNEQFF.

The genes are TRBV19 and TRBJ2-7, with TRBD2 matching 12 bases. V lost 5 bases and J lost 4; bases outside the gene matches: 6. CDR1 and CDR2 (germline): LNHDA, SQIVND (reference sequence). CDR3 length equals 15 residues. The CDR3 DNA sequence: TGTGCCAGTAGTCTGAAGACTAGCGGGAGTTACGAGCAGTACTTC. It codes for CASSLKTSGSYEQYF. The complete variable domain, with remaining parts taken from reference TRBV19 and TRBJ2-7, reads DGGITQSPKYLFRKEGQNVTLSCEQNLNHDAMYWYRQDPGQGLRLIYYSQIVNDFQKGDIAEGYSVSREKKESFPLTVTSAQKNPTAFYLCASSLKTSGSYEQYFGPGTRLTVT.

The V call is TRBV5-4, the J call TRBJ2-5; 11 bases are a match to TRBD2. The CDR3 contains 17 residues. J gave up 7 bases and V 3 bases, and 14 bases lay outside the gene matches. In germline, CDR1 is SGHNT, CDR2 YYREEE (reference sequence). In DNA form, the CDR3 reads TGTGCCAGCAGCTCCGGACTAGCGGGCCCTCAGGGCATGACCCAGTACTTC. It translates to CASSSGLAGPQGMTQYF.

This clone was seen once. The V call is TRBV7-6, the J call TRBJ2-5; the D is unclear. Germline assignment: CDR1 SGHVS and CDR2 FNYEAQ. The V and J ends lost 5 bases and 2 bases respectively, with 9 bases between them. This CDR3 comprises 13 residues. CDR3 nucleotides: TGTGCCAGCAGCCCCTTGCCACAAGAGACCCAGTACTTC. Translated, it gives CASSPLPQETQYF.

The V call is TRBV30, the J call TRBJ2-7; D is possibly TRBD1 (5 bases). In germline, CDR1 is GTSNPN, CDR2 SVGIG (reference sequence). With 0 bases removed from V and 3 bases from J, the gap between germline ends came to 9 bases. The CDR3 runs 13 residues. The CDR3, as DNA: TGTGCCTGGAGTGTACAGGCCTTCTACGAGCAGTACTTC. Amino acids: CAWSVQAFYEQYF.

The V call is TRBV7-2, the J call TRBJ2-2; D is perhaps TRBD2 (7 bases). CDR3 length: 15 amino acids. Germline-derived CDR1 and CDR2 are SGHTA and FQGNSA. Trimming stripped 0 bases from V and 4 bases from J, with 9 bases between. CDR3 in amino acids: CASSLAGGGTGELFF. The DNA of the CDR3 is TGTGCCAGCAGCTTAGCGGGAGGGGGCACCGGGGAGCTGTTTTTT.

The V and J genes are TRBV30 and TRBJ1-5; D perhaps matches TRBD1 (5 bases). This CDR3 is 14 amino acids long. CDR1 is GTSNPN, CDR2 SVGIG, per germline (reference sequence). The V end was cut by 3 bases, the J end by 1 base, with 10 bases between. CDR3 sequence: CAWRGPGSNQPQHF. CDR3 DNA: TGTGCCTGGAGGGGGCCGGGGAGCAATCAGCCCCAGCATTTT.

V gene TRBV5-1 combines with J gene TRBJ2-3; TRBD1 or TRBD2 may be the D gene (5 bases each). Germline values: CDR1 SGHRS, CDR2 YFSETQ. V lost 0 bases and J lost 6, with 17 bases in between. This CDR3 region has 16 residues. This CDR3 reads CASSLVVRGSGDTQYF. Written as DNA, the CDR3 is TGCGCCAGCAGCTTGGTTGTGAGGGGATCAGGGGATACGCAGTATTTT. The whole variable domain, remainder taken from reference TRBV5-1 and TRBJ2-3, is KAGVTQTPRYLIKTRGQQVTLSCSPISGHRSVSWYQQTPGQGLQFLFEYFSETQRNKGNFPGRFSGRQFSNSRSEMNVSTLELGDSALYLCASSLVVRGSGDTQYFGPGTRLTVL.

In its sample, this clone was seen once. The chain joins TRBV19 to TRBJ1-1, with TRBD1 matching 9 bases. The CDR3 length is 16 residues. CDR1 and CDR2 (germline): LNHDA, SQIVND (reference sequence). Trimming cost V 7 bases and J 4 bases; bases outside gene matches: 13. CDR3 coding DNA: TGTGCCAGTACCGCCAGGACAGGGGCCGGGTTCACTGAAGCTTTCTTT. Its translation is CASTARTGAGFTEAFF.

J is TRBJ2-1 and V is TRBV27, with TRBD2 identical over 8 bases. This CDR3 comprises 15 residues. Germline assignment: CDR1 MNHEY and CDR2 SMNVEV (reference sequence). V gave up 2 bases and J gave up 10 bases; unmatched junction bases: 10. CDR3 nucleotide sequence: TGTGCCAGCAGTTTACTGAAGATCAGGACTAGCGAGCAGTTCTTC. It encodes CASSLLKIRTSEQFF.

This chain links TRBV10-3 with TRBJ2-1; possibly TRBD2 for D (5 bases). Germline V gene sequence: CDR1 ENHRY, CDR2 SYGVKD. Trimming took off 0 bases at V and 8 bases at J, with 14 bases between the two ends. The CDR3 is 15 amino acids. The CDR3: CAISESRASRDEQFF. The CDR3 DNA reads TGTGCCATCAGTGAGTCGAGGGCTAGTCGCGATGAGCAGTTCTTC.